This T cell receptor (beta chain) was sequenced during a study of graft-versus-host responses after intestinal transplantation. The V end lost 3 bases, the J end lost 0 bases, and 12 bases lay between the germline ends. CDR1 and CDR2 from the germline V gene are MNHGY and SVAAGI. The CDR3 has 15 residues. Plated together were some 200,000 CFSE-labeled responder cells and some 200,000 irradiated, violet-dye-labeled stimulator cells. Sequencing used immunoSEQ multiplex PCR; TCRdb keeps in-frame clones, though not all of them. The data contain just over 20,000 clones, around 41% of them seen just once; the ten biggest clones take up approximately 1.6%.

The chain has TRBV6-9 and TRBJ2-7; no definite D call. The sequence was collected from a human patient who received an intestinal transplant. The sample consisted of alloreactive CD8+ T cells from a mixed lymphocyte reaction culture, taken before intestinal transplant. Subset specified: CFSE-low proliferating T cells sorted from roughly 6-day pre-transplant mixed lymphocyte reaction (GvH or HvG direction). The CDR3 coding sequence is TGTGCCAGCAGTTACGGAACGGGTGGCTCCTACGAGCAGTACTTC. It is translated as CASSYGTGGSYEQYF.